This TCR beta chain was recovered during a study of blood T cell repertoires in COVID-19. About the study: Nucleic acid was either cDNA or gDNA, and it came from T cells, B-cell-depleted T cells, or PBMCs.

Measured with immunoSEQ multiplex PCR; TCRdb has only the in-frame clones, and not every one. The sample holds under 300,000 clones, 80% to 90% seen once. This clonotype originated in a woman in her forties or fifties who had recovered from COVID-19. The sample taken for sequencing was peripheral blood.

This CDR3 reads CASSYQGGDSPLHF. The CDR3 region has the DNA TGTGCCAGCAGTTACCAGGGGGGCGATTCACCCCTCCACTTT. The rearrangement links TRBV6-5 to TRBJ1-6; 7 positions match TRBD1. The CDR3 runs to 14 residues. Germline-derived CDR1 and CDR2 are MNHEY and SVGAGI. With V trimmed by 2 bases and J by 8 bases, 3 bases remained unmatched.